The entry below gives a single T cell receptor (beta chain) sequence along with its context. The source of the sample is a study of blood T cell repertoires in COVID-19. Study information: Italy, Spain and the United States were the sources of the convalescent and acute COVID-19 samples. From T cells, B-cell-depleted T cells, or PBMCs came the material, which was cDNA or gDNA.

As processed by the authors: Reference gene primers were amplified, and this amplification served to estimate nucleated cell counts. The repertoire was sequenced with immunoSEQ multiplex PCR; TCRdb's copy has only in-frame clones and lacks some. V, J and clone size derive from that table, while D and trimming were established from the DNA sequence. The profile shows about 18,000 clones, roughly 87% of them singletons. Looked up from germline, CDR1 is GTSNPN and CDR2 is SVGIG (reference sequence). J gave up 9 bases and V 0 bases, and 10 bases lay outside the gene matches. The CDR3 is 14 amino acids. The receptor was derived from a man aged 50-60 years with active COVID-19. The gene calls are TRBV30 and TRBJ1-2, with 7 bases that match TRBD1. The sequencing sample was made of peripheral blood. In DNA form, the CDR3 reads TGTGCCTGGAGTGTATGGACAGGCCCACTTCGCTACACCTTC. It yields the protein CAWSVWTGPLRYTF. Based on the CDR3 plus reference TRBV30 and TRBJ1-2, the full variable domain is SQTIHQWPATLVQPVGSPLSLECTVEGTSNPNLYWYRQAAGRGLQLLFYSVGIGQISSEVPQNLSASRPQDRQFILSSKKLLLSDSGFYLCAWSVWTGPLRYTFGSGTRLTVV.